This passage covers 10 T cell receptor beta chains from one sample sequenced in a study of blood T cell repertoires in COVID-19 (dated by TCRdb to about 2020). Library preparation used the immunoSEQ multiplex PCR assay. In TCRdb, the immuneACCESS table is reduced to in-frame sequences with V and J assigned. These tables do not hold every clone; where another copy was compared, an unresolved V gene accounts for under half, and the others remain unexplained. This sample has tens of thousands of clones in its table, and about 92% of those were observed once. Around 3.1% of the sample is in the top ten clones. Sequencing used peripheral blood. The receptors originated from a human donor in a cohort sampled during active COVID-19.

V gene TRBV7-2 combines with J gene TRBJ2-7; 7 bases map to TRBD1. Per germline, CDR1 SGHTA and CDR2 FQGNSA. The CDR3 totals 14 residues. Trimming removed 4 bases from V and 6 bases from J; junction bases left unmatched: 9. CDR3 DNA: TGTGCCAGCAGCTCCGACAGGGTAATAGGCGAGCAGTACTTC. Translating it yields CASSSDRVIGEQYF. Complete variable domain (other parts from reference TRBV7-2 and TRBJ2-7): GAGVSQSPSNKVTEKGKDVELRCDPISGHTALYWYRQSLGQGLEFLIYFQGNSAPDKSGLPSDRFSAERTGGSVSTLTIQRTQQEDSAVYLCASSSDRVIGEQYFGPGTRLTVT.

V is TRBV29-1 and J is TRBJ2-3, with a weak D call TRBD2 (5 bases). With 3 bases removed from V and 5 bases from J, the gap between germline ends came to 9 bases. Germline V gives CDR1 SQVTM, CDR2 ANQGSEA. This CDR3 comprises 12 residues. CDR3: CSVDLAGDTQYF. CDR3 bases: TGCAGCGTTGATCTGGCGGGAGATACGCAGTATTTT.

The V call is TRBV6-1, the J call TRBJ2-5, with D perhaps matching TRBD1 (6 bases). Germline V lookup: CDR1 MNHNS, CDR2 SASEGT. There are 14 residues in the CDR3. V was trimmed by 1 base and J by 5 bases, leaving 11 bases between them. CDR3 coding DNA: TGTGCCAGCAGTGAAGAGGGGGTTTGGGAGACCCAGTACTTC. This sequence encodes CASSEEGVWETQYF.

The rearrangement joins TRBV18 to TRBJ1-3; tentative D call: TRBD1 (5 bases). The germline gives CDR1 KGHSH, CDR2 LQKENI. The length of the CDR3 is 16 residues. V lost 2 bases to trimming and J lost 1 base, with 12 bases between them. CDR3 in amino acids: CASSPIQALSGNTIYF. The CDR3 DNA sequence: TGTGCCAGCTCACCAATACAGGCACTTTCTGGAAACACCATATATTTT.

The rearrangement links TRBV27 to TRBJ2-7, with 8 positions matching TRBD1. Germline CDR1 MNHEY, CDR2 SMNVEV (reference sequence). The CDR3 sequence is 16 residues long. V lost 4 bases and J lost 5; bases outside the gene matches: 13. CDR3 loop: CASSSNRDRPPHEQYF. The CDR3, as DNA: TGTGCCAGCAGTTCCAACCGGGACAGGCCCCCACACGAGCAGTACTTC.

This chain joins TRBV18 and TRBJ1-1; 7 positions agree with TRBD1. The V gene end was trimmed by 6 bases and the J gene end by 6 bases; junction bases not matched to a gene: 7. This CDR3 region has 13 residues. The germline V gene encodes CDR1 KGHSH and CDR2 LQKENI. The CDR3 loop is CASSPTGPAEAFF. The CDR3 DNA reads TGTGCCAGCTCCCCGACAGGGCCGGCTGAAGCTTTCTTT.

Worth noting for this clone: At the DNA level, this CDR3 is encoded by other sequences in the same sample as well. Here the CDR3 DNA reads TGCGCCAGCAGCTTAACAGGGGCAACTAATGAAAAACTGTTTTTT. It translates to CASSLTGATNEKLFF. The chain couples TRBV5-1 to TRBJ1-4; 7 positions agree with TRBD1. V shed 2 bases and J 0 bases; nucleotides not matched to a gene: 1. This CDR3 region has 15 residues. The germline gives CDR1 SGHRS, CDR2 YFSETQ.

This clone showed up just a few times. The V call is TRBV7-9, the J call TRBJ1-5, with 7 bases that match TRBD1. Germline V gives CDR1 SEHNR, CDR2 FQNEAQ (reference sequence). The CDR3 has 17 amino acids. The V segment lost 5 bases and the J segment 0 bases; nucleotides outside the gene matches: 10. The CDR3 protein is CASSRSGGLYSNQPQHF. The DNA of the CDR3 is TGTGCCAGCAGCCGATCAGGGGGACTTTATAGCAATCAGCCCCAGCATTTT. Full variable domain (rest looked up from reference TRBV7-9 and TRBJ1-5): DTGVSQNPRHKITKRGQNVTFRCDPISEHNRLYWYRQTLGQGPEFLTYFQNEAQLEKSRLLSDRFSAERPKGSFSTLEIQRTEQGDSAMYLCASSRSGGLYSNQPQHFGDGTRLSIL.

CDR3: CASSALGEPSPLHF. CDR3 nucleotides: TGTGCCAGCAGTGCGCTGGGCGAACCCTCACCCCTCCACTTT. V usage is TRBV2 and J usage is TRBJ1-6; D gene unclear. Trimming shortened V by 4 bases and J by 10 bases, and 14 bases separated the two germline ends. The CDR3 is made up of 14 amino acids. In germline, CDR1 is SNHLY, CDR2 FYNNEI.

This chain joins TRBV5-1 and TRBJ2-7; perhaps TRBD2 as D (6 bases). Deletions cut 4 bases from V and 4 bases from J, with 12 bases between. Germline CDR1 SGHRS, CDR2 YFSETQ. The CDR3 has 13 amino acids. CDR3 sequence (DNA): TGCGCCAGCAGCACCACCGGGACTTACGAGCAGTACTTC. It codes for CASSTTGTYEQYF.